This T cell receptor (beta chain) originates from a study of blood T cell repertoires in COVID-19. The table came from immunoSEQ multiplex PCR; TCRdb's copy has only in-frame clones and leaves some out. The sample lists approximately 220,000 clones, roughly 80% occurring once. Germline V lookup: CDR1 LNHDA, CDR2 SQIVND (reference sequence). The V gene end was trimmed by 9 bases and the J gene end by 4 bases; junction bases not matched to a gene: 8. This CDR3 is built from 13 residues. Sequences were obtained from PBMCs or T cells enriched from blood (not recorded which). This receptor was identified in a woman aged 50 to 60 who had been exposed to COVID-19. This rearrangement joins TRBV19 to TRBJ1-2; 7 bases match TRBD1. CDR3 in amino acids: CASSKTGSYGYTF. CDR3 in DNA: TGTGCCAGCTCCAAGACAGGGAGCTATGGCTACACCTTC.